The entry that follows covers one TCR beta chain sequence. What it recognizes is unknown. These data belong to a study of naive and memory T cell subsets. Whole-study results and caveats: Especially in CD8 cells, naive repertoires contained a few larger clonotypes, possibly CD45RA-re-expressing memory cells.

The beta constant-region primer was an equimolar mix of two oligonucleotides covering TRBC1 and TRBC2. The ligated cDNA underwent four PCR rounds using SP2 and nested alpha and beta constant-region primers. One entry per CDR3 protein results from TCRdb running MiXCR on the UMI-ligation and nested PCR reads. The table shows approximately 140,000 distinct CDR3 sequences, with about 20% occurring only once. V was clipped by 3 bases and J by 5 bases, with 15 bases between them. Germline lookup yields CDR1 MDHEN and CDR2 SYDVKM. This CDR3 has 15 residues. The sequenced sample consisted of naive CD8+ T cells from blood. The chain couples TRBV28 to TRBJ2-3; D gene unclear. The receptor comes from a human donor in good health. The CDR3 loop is CASSFDDPSGDTQYF. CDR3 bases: TGTGCCAGCAGTTTTGATGACCCCTCAGGAGATACGCAGTATTTT.